The 21 T cell receptor beta chains presented below share a single source sample, sequenced in a study of Ad26.COV2.S vaccination and SARS-CoV-2 variants. Treatment of the sample: some 20 received Ad26.COV2.S at low or high dose, single or two shots; about 5 received placebo; per-sample allocation not given. The samples date from day 63 after the first vaccine or placebo injection. The table came from immunoSEQ multiplex PCR; TCRdb's copy has only in-frame clones and leaves some out. This table has approximately 420,000 clones, 85% to 90% appearing once. The sequencing here drew on peripheral blood, taken in a trial of Ad26.COV2.S vaccine versus placebo. The receptor set was obtained from a person aged 18-65 years who received the Ad26.COV2.S COVID-19 vaccine or a placebo.

This clone was seen more than once but under ten times. The chain uses TRBV24-1 and TRBJ2-1; 16 bases line up with TRBD2. CDR1 and CDR2 (germline): KGHDR, SFDVKD. The CDR3 sequence is 19 residues long. After removal of 2 bases from V and 2 bases from J, the junction contained 5 bases not matched to a gene. The CDR3, as DNA: TGTGCCACCAGTGATTCGCCGGGACTAGCGGGGGGGACCTACAATGAGCAGTTCTTC. Translated, it gives CATSDSPGLAGGTYNEQFF.

The sample holds many counts of this clone. The genes are TRBV4-1 and TRBJ2-7; D may correspond to TRBD1 or TRBD2 (5 bases each). CDR1 and CDR2 from the germline V gene are MGHRA and YSYEKL. The CDR3 is 13 residues long. Trimming stripped 1 base from V and 7 bases from J, with 11 bases between. The CDR3 DNA sequence: TGCGCCAGCAGCCAAGTGGGGGTTGAGGAGCAGTACTTC. Translated: CASSQVGVEEQYF.

The gene calls are TRBV7-9 and TRBJ2-3; D is unclear. The germline gives CDR1 SEHNR, CDR2 FQNEAQ (reference sequence). The CDR3 has 14 residues. V gave up 7 bases and J gave up 0 bases, with 11 bases separating them. Written as DNA, the CDR3 is TGTGCCAGCACCCCGGGCATTAGCACAGATACGCAGTATTTT. This gives the protein CASTPGISTDTQYF.

CDR3 region: CASSPTGYGYTF. The DNA for the CDR3 is TGCGCCAGCAGCCCGACGGGCTATGGCTACACCTTC. The J gene is TRBJ1-2, the V gene TRBV5-1; D unresolved. Germline assignment: CDR1 SGHRS and CDR2 YFSETQ. V shed 4 bases and J shed 4 bases, with 8 bases lying between them. This CDR3 is 12 amino acids long.

This chain joins TRBV12-3 or TRBV12-4 and TRBJ2-3; D not resolved. Trimming cost V 2 bases and J 1 base, with 4 bases left between them. The CDR3 has 13 amino acids. CDR3 nucleotides: TGTGCCAGCAGTTTATCAGGCACAGATACGCAGTATTTT. This sequence encodes CASSLSGTDTQYF.

V and J are TRBV9 and TRBJ1-1; the match to TRBD1 covers 7 bases. This CDR3 contains 14 residues. V lost 1 base, J lost 6 bases, and 6 bases stayed unmatched. CDR1 and CDR2 from the germline V gene are SGDLS and YYNGEE. The CDR3 bases are TGTGCCAGCAGCGTAAGGGACAGCGGGTCTGAAGCTTTCTTT. Amino acids: CASSVRDSGSEAFF.

This chain links TRBV27 with TRBJ2-3; D is unclear. Germline CDR1 is MNHEY and CDR2 is SMNVEV (reference sequence). The CDR3 has 12 residues. Trimming cost V 6 bases and J 4 bases, with 8 bases left between them. In DNA form, the CDR3 reads TGTGCCAGCAGAACCAGTTCAGATACGCAGTATTTT. Translation gives CASRTSSDTQYF.

The chain recombines TRBV1 with TRBJ2-2; TRBD2 is the table's D call, not checked against the DNA. TRBV1 counts as a pseudogene. The CDR3 totals 17 residues. This CDR3 reads CTSSQTQVLGRDGELFF. The CDR3 DNA is TGCACCAGCAGCCAAACCCAAGTACTAGGGCGTGACGGGGAGCTGTTTTTT.

The chain carries TRBV5-4 and TRBJ2-1; 7 nucleotides match TRBD1. The CDR3 totals 15 residues. V lost 5 bases, J lost 1 base, and 6 bases stayed unmatched. Germline-derived CDR1 and CDR2 are SGHNT and YYREEE (reference sequence). Here the CDR3 reads CASSSGTESYNEQFF. The CDR3 DNA is TGTGCCAGCAGTTCCGGGACAGAGTCCTACAATGAGCAGTTCTTC.

This clone was observed a few times. The V gene is TRBV6-5, the J gene TRBJ1-1; D is unclear. Germline CDR1 MNHEY, CDR2 SVGAGI. This CDR3 is built from 14 residues. The germline V and J ends were trimmed by 4 bases and 1 base, with 10 bases remaining between them. The CDR3, as DNA: TGTGCCAGCAGTTTGACTGCCGGGAACACTGAAGCTTTCTTT. It yields the protein CASSLTAGNTEAFF.

The V and J genes are TRBV7-9 and TRBJ2-1, with TRBD2 matching over 9 bases. Trimming removed 2 bases from V and 4 bases from J; junction bases left unmatched: 12. The CDR3 runs to 18 residues. Germline V lookup: CDR1 SEHNR, CDR2 FQNEAQ (reference sequence). Written as DNA, the CDR3 is TGTGCCAGCAGCTTAAGCGCGGGGGGGCCTACAGCGTACAATGAGCAGTTCTTC. Translating it yields CASSLSAGGPTAYNEQFF.

The chain combines TRBV19 with TRBJ1-4; no firm D call. Trimming took off 9 bases at V and 0 bases at J, with 8 bases between the two ends. The germline V gene has CDR1 LNHDA and CDR2 SQIVND (reference sequence). CDR3 size: 13 residues. CDR3: CASRRATNEKLFF. The CDR3 bases are TGTGCCAGCAGGAGGGCAACTAATGAAAAACTGTTTTTT.

The V and J genes are TRBV5-1 and TRBJ2-7, with D perhaps matching TRBD1 (6 bases). Germline CDR1 is SGHRS and CDR2 is YFSETQ. The CDR3 extends over 14 amino acids. Trimming stripped 3 bases from V and 6 bases from J, with 16 bases between. The CDR3 DNA follows: TGCGCCAGCAGCTCACAGGGATTGACGAGCGAGCAGTACTTC. Translating gives CASSSQGLTSEQYF.

V and J are TRBV29-1 and TRBJ2-1; 10 bases agree with TRBD2. CDR3 length equals 13 residues. The V segment lost 5 bases and the J segment 9 bases; nucleotides outside the gene matches: 7. The germline V gene encodes CDR1 SQVTM and CDR2 ANQGSEA. CDR3 in amino acids: CSVTLAGAGEQFF. CDR3 nucleotide sequence: TGCAGCGTTACTCTAGCGGGGGCAGGTGAGCAGTTCTTC.

Note on this clone: This sample includes further DNA sequences coding for the same CDR3. CDR3 sequence reads: CASSLGSGGYNEQFF. CDR3 bases: TGCGCCAGCAGCTTGGGGAGCGGGGGGTACAATGAGCAGTTCTTC. The V gene is TRBV5-1, the J gene TRBJ2-1; 9 bases map to TRBD2. V trimming: 0 bases; J trimming: 4 bases; junction bases outside the gene matches: 2. CDR3 length equals 15 residues. CDR1 SGHRS and CDR2 YFSETQ come from the germline V gene. The variable domain in full, with the rest retrieved from reference TRBV5-1 and TRBJ2-1, is KAGVTQTPRYLIKTRGQQVTLSCSPISGHRSVSWYQQTPGQGLQFLFEYFSETQRNKGNFPGRFSGRQFSNSRSEMNVSTLELGDSALYLCASSLGSGGYNEQFFGPGTRLTVL.

This clone was recorded only once. The J gene is TRBJ1-1, the V gene TRBV7-8; no reliable D call. CDR1 and CDR2 (germline): SGHVS, FQNEAQ. V was clipped by 2 bases and J by 4 bases, with 11 bases between them. There are 14 residues in the CDR3. The CDR3 nucleotides are TGTGCCAGCAGCTTACCTCGGGAGGGCACTGAAGCTTTCTTT. Translated: CASSLPREGTEAFF.

In the case of this clone: This same CDR3 is encoded by further DNA sequences in the sample. This chain uses TRBV6-5 with TRBJ1-5, with TRBD1 as a possible D gene (5 bases). The CDR3 runs to 15 residues. The germline V gene encodes CDR1 MNHEY and CDR2 SVGAGI. The V end was cut by 0 bases, the J end by 3 bases, with 9 bases between. The DNA of the CDR3 is TGTGCCAGCAGTTACTCGTCGGGACCCAATCAGCCCCAGCATTTT. It translates to CASSYSSGPNQPQHF.

The chain recombines TRBV6-5 with TRBJ1-5; TRBD1 is a possible D gene (5 bases). Germline CDR1 is MNHEY and CDR2 is SVGAGI. Trimming took 10 bases from V and 4 from J, leaving 14 bases between them. CDR3 length: 13 residues. Here the CDR3 DNA reads TGTGCCACCTCACGGGGGGAAAATCAGCCCCAGCATTTT. Its translation is CATSRGENQPQHF.

This chain joins TRBV4-1 and TRBJ1-4; 8 bases are shared with TRBD1. This CDR3 spans 19 amino acids. The V and J ends lost 3 bases and 6 bases, in that order; junction bases with no gene match: 18. The germline V gene encodes CDR1 MGHRA and CDR2 YSYEKL. The CDR3 protein is CASSQAATGPGGQDEKLFF. CDR3 bases: TGCGCCAGCAGCCAGGCGGCGACAGGGCCAGGGGGCCAGGATGAAAAACTGTTTTTT.

The rearrangement uses TRBV4-1 and TRBJ2-5; D call uncertain. In germline, CDR1 is MGHRA, CDR2 YSYEKL. V lost 2 bases and J lost 1, with 14 bases in between. The CDR3 contains 16 residues. CDR3 loop: CASSQSLFVGQETQYF. CDR3 DNA sequence: TGCGCCAGCAGCCAATCTCTTTTCGTTGGCCAAGAGACCCAGTACTTC.

This chain links TRBV7-2 with TRBJ2-1; 11 nucleotides line up with TRBD2. V was pared by 5 bases and J by 2 bases, with 8 bases of the junction left unmatched. Germline CDR1 is SGHTA and CDR2 is FQGNSA. This CDR3 has 17 residues. The DNA for the CDR3 is TGTGCCAGCAGCCGGTTAGCGGGGGGGATGCCCTACAATGAGCAGTTCTTC. Its translation is CASSRLAGGMPYNEQFF.